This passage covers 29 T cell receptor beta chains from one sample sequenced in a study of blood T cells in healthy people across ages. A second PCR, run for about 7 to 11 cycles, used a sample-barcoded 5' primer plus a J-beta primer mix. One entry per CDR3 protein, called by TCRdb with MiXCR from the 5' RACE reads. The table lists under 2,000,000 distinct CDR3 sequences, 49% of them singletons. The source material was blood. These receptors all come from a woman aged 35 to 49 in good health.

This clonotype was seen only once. CDR3 residues: CASSRTGDRYEQYF. CDR3 bases: TGTGCCAGCAGTCGGACAGGGGATCGGTACGAGCAGTACTTC. The chain uses TRBV6-5 and TRBJ2-4, with 9 bases aligning to TRBD1. The closer fit of TRBJ2-7 to the DNA end suggests the J call may be wrong. The CDR3 is 14 amino acids. Germline V lookup: CDR1 MNHEY, CDR2 SVGAGI.

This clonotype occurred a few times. The CDR3 DNA sequence: TGTGCCAGCAGCCAAGTTATGGCAGATACGCAGTATTTT. This gives the protein CASSQVMADTQYF. This chain joins TRBV3-1 and TRBJ2-3; D remains ambiguous. CDR3 length: 13 amino acids. V was trimmed by 1 base and J by 4 bases, leaving 6 bases between them. Per germline, CDR1 LGHDT and CDR2 YNNKEL (reference sequence).

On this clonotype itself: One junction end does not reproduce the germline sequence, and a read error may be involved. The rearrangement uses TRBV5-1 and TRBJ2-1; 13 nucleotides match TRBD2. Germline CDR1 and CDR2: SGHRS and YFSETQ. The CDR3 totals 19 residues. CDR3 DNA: TGCGCCAGCAGCATAAGATACCACCGACTAGCGGGGGGTATCAATGAGCGGTTCTTC. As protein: CASSIRYHRLAGGINERFF.

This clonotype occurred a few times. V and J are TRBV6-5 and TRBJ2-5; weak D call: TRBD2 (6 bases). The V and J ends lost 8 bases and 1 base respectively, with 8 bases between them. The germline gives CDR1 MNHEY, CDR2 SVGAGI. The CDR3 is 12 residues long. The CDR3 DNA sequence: TGTGCCAGCGGGACTTTCCAAGAGACCCAGTACTTC. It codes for CASGTFQETQYF.

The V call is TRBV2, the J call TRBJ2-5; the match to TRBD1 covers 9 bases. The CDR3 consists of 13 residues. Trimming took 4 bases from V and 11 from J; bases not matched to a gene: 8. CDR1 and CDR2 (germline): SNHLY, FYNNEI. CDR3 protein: CASSVGQGREQYF. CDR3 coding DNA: TGTGCCAGCAGTGTAGGACAGGGGAGAGAGCAGTACTTC.

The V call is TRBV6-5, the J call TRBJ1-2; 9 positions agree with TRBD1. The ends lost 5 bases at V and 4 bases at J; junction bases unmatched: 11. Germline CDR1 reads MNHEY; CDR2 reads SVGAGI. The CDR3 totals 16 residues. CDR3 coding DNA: TGTGCCAGCAGTCCGGCGGGGACAGGGAGTATCTATGGCTACACCTTC. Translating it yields CASSPAGTGSIYGYTF.

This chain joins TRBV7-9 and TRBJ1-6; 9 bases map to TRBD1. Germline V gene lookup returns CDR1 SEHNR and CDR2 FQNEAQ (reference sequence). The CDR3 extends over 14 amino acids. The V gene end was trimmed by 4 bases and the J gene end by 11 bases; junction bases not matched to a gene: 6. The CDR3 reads CASSSGTGNPPLHF. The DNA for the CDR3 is TGTGCCAGCAGCTCCGGGACAGGGAACCCACCCCTCCACTTT.

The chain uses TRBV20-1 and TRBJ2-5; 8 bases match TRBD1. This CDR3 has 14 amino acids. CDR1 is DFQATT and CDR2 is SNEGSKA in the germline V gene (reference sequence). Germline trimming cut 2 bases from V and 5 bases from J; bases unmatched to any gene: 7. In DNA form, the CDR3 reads TGCAGTGCTAGAATGGACAGGGCGCGGGAGACCCAGTACTTC. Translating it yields CSARMDRARETQYF.

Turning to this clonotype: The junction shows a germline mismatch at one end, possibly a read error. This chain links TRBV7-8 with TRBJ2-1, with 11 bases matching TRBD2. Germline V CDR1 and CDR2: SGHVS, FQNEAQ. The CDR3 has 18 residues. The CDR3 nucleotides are TGTGCCAGCAGCTTAGAAACTAGCGGGGGTCTTCGTTACAACGAGCAGTTCTTC. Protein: CASSLETSGGLRYNEQFF.

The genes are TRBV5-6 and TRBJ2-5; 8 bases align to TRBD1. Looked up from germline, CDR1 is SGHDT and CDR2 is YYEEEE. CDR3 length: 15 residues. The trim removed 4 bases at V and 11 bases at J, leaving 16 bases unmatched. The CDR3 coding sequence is TGTGCCAGCAGCGCCGGGACAGGTCACTACAATGAGCAGTACTTC. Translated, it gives CASSAGTGHYNEQYF.

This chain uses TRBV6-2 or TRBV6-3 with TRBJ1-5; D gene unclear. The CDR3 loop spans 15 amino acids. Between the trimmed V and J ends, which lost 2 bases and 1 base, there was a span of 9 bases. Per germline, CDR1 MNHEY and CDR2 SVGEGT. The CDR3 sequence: CASSYGDVSNQPQHF. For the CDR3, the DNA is TGTGCCAGCAGTTACGGGGATGTAAGCAATCAGCCCCAGCATTTT.

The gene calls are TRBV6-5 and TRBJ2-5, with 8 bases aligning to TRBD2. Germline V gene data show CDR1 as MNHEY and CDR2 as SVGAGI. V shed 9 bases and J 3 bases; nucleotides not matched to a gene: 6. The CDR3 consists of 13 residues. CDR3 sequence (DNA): TGTGCCAGAAGGCGGGGGGAAGAAGAGACCCAGTACTTC. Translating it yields CARRRGEEETQYF.

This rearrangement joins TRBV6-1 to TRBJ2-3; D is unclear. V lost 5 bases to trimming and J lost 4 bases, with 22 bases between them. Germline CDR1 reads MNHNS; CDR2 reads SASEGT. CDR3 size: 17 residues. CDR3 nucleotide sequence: TGTGCCAGCAGTCCAAAACCGGGCTCCGGAGCTTCAGATACGCAGTATTTT. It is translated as CASSPKPGSGASDTQYF.

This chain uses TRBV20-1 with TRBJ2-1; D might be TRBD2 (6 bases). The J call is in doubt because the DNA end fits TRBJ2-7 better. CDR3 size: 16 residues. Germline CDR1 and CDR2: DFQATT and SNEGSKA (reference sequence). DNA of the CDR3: TGCAGTGCTAGCTCTGAGGGGAGCGGGTCCTACAATGAGCAGTACTTC. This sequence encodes CSASSEGSGSYNEQYF.

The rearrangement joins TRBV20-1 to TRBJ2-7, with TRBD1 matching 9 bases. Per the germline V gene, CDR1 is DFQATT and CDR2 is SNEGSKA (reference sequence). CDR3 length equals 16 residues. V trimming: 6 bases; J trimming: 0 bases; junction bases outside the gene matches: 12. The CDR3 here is CSARDRALLFSYEQYF. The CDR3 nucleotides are TGCAGTGCCCGGGACAGGGCCTTACTTTTCTCCTACGAGCAGTACTTC.

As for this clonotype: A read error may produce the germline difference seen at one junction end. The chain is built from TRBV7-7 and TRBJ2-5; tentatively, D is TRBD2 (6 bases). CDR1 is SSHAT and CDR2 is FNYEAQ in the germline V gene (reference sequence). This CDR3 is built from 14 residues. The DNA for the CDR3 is TGTGCTAGCAGCTTATCGACTAGACACGAGACCCAGTACTTC. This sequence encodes CASSLSTRHETQYF.

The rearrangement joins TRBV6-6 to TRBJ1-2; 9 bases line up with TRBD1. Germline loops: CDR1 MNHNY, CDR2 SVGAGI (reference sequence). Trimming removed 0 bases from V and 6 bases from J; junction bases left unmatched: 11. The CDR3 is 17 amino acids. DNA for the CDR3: TGTGCCAGCAGTTACTCCGGACAGGGGACCGCTGTAAATGGCTACACCTTC. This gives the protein CASSYSGQGTAVNGYTF.

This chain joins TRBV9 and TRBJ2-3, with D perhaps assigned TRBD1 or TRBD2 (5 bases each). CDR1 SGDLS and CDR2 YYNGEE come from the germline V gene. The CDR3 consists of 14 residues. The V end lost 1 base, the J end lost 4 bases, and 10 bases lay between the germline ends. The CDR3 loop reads CASSVQRGADTQYF. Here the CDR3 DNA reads TGTGCCAGCAGCGTACAGAGGGGAGCAGATACGCAGTATTTT.

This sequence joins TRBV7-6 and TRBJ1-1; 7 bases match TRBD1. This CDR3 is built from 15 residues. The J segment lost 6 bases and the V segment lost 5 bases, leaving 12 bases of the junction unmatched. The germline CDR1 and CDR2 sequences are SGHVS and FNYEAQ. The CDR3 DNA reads TGTGCCAGCAGCCTAGACAGGGTCAGAGACGCTGAAGCTTTCTTT. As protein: CASSLDRVRDAEAFF. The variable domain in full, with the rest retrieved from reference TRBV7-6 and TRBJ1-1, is GAGVSQSPRYKVTKRGQDVALRCDPISGHVSLYWYRQALGQGPEFLTYFNYEAQQDKSGLPNDRFSAERPEGSISTLTIQRTEQRDSAMYRCASSLDRVRDAEAFFGQGTRLTVV.

The DNA for the CDR3 is TGTGCCAGCAGTGACCAGCCGGGGGGCCGACTCGGACTACAAGAGACCCAGTACTTC. It translates to CASSDQPGGRLGLQETQYF. J is TRBJ2-7 and V is TRBV25-1; maybe TRBD2 (7 bases). TRBJ2-5 explains the end of the DNA better; the J call may be wrong. CDR1 and CDR2 from the germline V gene are MGHDK and SYGVNS. CDR3 length equals 19 residues.

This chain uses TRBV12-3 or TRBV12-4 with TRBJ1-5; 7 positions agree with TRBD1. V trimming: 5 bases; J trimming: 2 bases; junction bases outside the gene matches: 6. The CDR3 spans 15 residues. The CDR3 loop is CASSQPGTGNQPQHF. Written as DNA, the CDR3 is TGTGCCAGCAGTCAACCCGGGACAGGCAATCAGCCCCAGCATTTT.

The CDR3 DNA reads as TGTGCCAGCAGTTTTGTGGGCCTTGAGCAGTACTTC. Its protein is CASSFVGLEQYF. The chain employs TRBV12-3 or TRBV12-4 and TRBJ2-7; no clear D gene. V was trimmed by 3 bases and J by 7 bases, leaving 10 bases between them. There are 12 residues in the CDR3.

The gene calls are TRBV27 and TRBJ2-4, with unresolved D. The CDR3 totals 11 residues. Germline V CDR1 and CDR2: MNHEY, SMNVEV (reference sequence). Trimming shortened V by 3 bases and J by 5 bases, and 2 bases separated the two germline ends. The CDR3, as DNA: TGTGCCAGCAGTTTGCAAAACATTCAGTACTTC. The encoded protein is CASSLQNIQYF.

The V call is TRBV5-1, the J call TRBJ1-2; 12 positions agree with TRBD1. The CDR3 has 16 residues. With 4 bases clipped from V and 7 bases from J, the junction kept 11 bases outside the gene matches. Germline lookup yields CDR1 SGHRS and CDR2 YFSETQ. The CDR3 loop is CASSQQPGQGASGYTF. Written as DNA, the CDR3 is TGCGCCAGCAGCCAGCAACCGGGACAGGGGGCCTCTGGCTACACCTTC.

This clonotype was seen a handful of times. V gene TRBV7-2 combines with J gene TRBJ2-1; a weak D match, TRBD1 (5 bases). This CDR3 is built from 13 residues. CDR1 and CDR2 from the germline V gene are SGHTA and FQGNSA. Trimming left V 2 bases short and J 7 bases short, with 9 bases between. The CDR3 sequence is CASSLRGRNEQFF. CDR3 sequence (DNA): TGTGCCAGCAGCTTAAGGGGTAGAAATGAGCAGTTCTTC.

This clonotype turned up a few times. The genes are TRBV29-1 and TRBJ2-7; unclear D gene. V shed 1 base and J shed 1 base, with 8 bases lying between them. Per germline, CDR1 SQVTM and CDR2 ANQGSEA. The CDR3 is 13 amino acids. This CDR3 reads CSVEGVRSYEQYF. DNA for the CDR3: TGCAGCGTTGAAGGGGTCAGGTCCTACGAGCAGTACTTC.

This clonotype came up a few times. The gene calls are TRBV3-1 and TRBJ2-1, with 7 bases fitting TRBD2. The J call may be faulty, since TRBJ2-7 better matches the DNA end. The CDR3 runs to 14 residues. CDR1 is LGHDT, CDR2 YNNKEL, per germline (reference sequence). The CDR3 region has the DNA TGTGCCAGCAGCCAAGGGACTAGTTACCACGAGCAGTACTTC. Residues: CASSQGTSYHEQYF.

Written as DNA, the CDR3 is TGCAGTGCTAGATACAGTGCTGGGGCCAACGTCCTGACTTTC. It is translated as CSARYSAGANVLTF. The rearrangement uses TRBV20-1 and TRBJ2-6; D remains unclear. Looked up from germline, CDR1 is DFQATT and CDR2 is SNEGSKA (reference sequence). This CDR3 is 14 amino acids long. Between the trimmed V and J ends, which lost 2 bases and 2 bases, there was a span of 7 bases.

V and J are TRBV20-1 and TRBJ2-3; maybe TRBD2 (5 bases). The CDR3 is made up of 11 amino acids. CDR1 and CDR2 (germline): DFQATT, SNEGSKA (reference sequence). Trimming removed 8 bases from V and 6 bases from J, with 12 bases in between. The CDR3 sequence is CSRGLGDTQYF. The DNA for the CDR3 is TGCAGTCGTGGACTGGGGGATACGCAGTATTTT.